This record concerns one T cell receptor beta chain sequence. The data were taken from a study of blood T cell repertoires in COVID-19. Only in-frame clones appear in the TCRdb table, and some are missing; sequencing was by immunoSEQ multiplex PCR. The sample contains hundreds of thousands of clones, about 87% of which appear only once. Per germline, CDR1 MNHEY and CDR2 SVGAGI. The V gene lost 0 bases and the J gene lost 6 bases, with 15 bases spanning the gap. The CDR3 totals 15 residues. During active infection, Seattle patients enrolled and were then monitored through disease. Sequences were obtained from peripheral blood. The chain is built from TRBV6-5 and TRBJ2-7; possibly TRBD2 for D (6 bases). The receptor comes from a woman between 55 and 75 years old with COVID-19, enrolled during active disease. Here the CDR3 DNA reads TGTGCCAGCAGTTACTCCCGGGACTTAGTGCGCGAGCAGTACTTC. This codes for CASSYSRDLVREQYF.